Each of the 19 T cell receptor beta chains below was sequenced from the same sample in a study of blood T cell repertoires in COVID-19. Measured with immunoSEQ multiplex PCR; TCRdb has only the in-frame clones, and not every one. The table shows some 300,000 clones, with roughly 89% occurring only once. The sample was PBMCs or T cells enriched from blood (not recorded which). The receptors derive from a woman aged 40 to 55 who had recovered from COVID-19.

The rearrangement joins TRBV5-1 to TRBJ1-3, with D unresolved. The germline CDR1 and CDR2 sequences are SGHRS and YFSETQ. The length of the CDR3 is 11 residues. V was pared by 3 bases and J by 9 bases, with 7 bases between. In DNA form, the CDR3 reads TGCGCCAGCAGCTACGAGGGCACCATATATTTT. Translating it yields CASSYEGTIYF. The full variable domain, its missing parts supplied by reference TRBV5-1 and TRBJ1-3, is KAGVTQTPRYLIKTRGQQVTLSCSPISGHRSVSWYQQTPGQGLQFLFEYFSETQRNKGNFPGRFSGRQFSNSRSEMNVSTLELGDSALYLCASSYEGTIYFGEGSWLTVV.

CDR3: CASSPLTGGETEAFF. Written as DNA, the CDR3 is TGTGCCAGTAGTCCCCTGACAGGGGGGGAGACTGAAGCTTTCTTT. This sequence joins TRBV19 and TRBJ1-1; TRBD1 matches 9 bases. The V gene's germline CDR1 is LNHDA and CDR2 SQIVND (reference sequence). This CDR3 comprises 15 residues. V gave up 5 bases and J gave up 5 bases; unmatched junction bases: 9.

The chain couples TRBV4-3 to TRBJ2-3; D is unresolved. The length of the CDR3 is 18 residues. Germline assignment: CDR1 LGHNA and CDR2 YSLEER. Between the trimmed V and J ends, which lost 4 bases and 2 bases, there was a span of 22 bases. Here the CDR3 reads CASSPTRRGWRDTDTQYF. CDR3 nucleotides: TGCGCCAGCAGCCCGACGAGACGAGGTTGGCGCGACACAGATACGCAGTATTTT.

J is TRBJ1-2 and V is TRBV7-8; the D is unclear. This CDR3 region has 14 residues. In germline, CDR1 is SGHVS, CDR2 FQNEAQ. Trimming shortened V by 5 bases and J by 3 bases, and 13 bases separated the two germline ends. In DNA, the CDR3 is TGTGCCAGCAGCCGCTACGCGGTTGACTATGGCTACACCTTC. Translated, it gives CASSRYAVDYGYTF. The entire variable domain, with the rest obtained from reference TRBV7-8 and TRBJ1-2, is as follows: GAGVSQSPRYKVAKRGQDVALRCDPISGHVSLFWYQQALGQGPEFLTYFQNEAQLDKSGLPSDRFFAERPEGSVSTLKIQRTQQEDSAVYLCASSRYAVDYGYTFGSGTRLTVV.

This rearrangement joins TRBV6-5 to TRBJ1-2; the D is unclear. Germline CDR1 MNHEY, CDR2 SVGAGI. The CDR3 covers 14 residues. V lost 5 bases and J 8 bases, leaving 18 bases between the germline ends. The CDR3 loop is CASSPPQTREGYTF. DNA for the CDR3: TGTGCCAGCAGTCCCCCCCAGACCCGGGAGGGCTACACCTTC.

This CDR3 is CASSRSLGTGSGYTF. CDR3 nucleotides: TGCGCCAGCAGCCGTTCCCTCGGAACAGGGAGCGGCTACACCTTC. The chain couples TRBV4-3 to TRBJ1-2; D is possibly TRBD1 (6 bases). This CDR3 contains 15 residues. Trimming pared 4 bases from V and 8 bases from J, leaving 20 bases between. From germline, CDR1 is LGHNA and CDR2 YSLEER.

CDR3: CASSQGQLSNEKLFF. Here the CDR3 DNA reads TGTGCCAGCAGCCAAGGACAGCTCAGTAATGAAAAACTGTTTTTT. The chain couples TRBV4-2 to TRBJ1-4; D possibly corresponds to TRBD1 (5 bases). Germline V gene lookup returns CDR1 LGHNA and CDR2 YNFKEQ. The length of the CDR3 is 15 residues. The V and J ends lost 1 base and 4 bases respectively, with 10 bases between them.

This sequence joins TRBV19 and TRBJ1-5; 10 nucleotides agree with TRBD1. The V gene's germline CDR1 is LNHDA and CDR2 SQIVND (reference sequence). The CDR3 runs to 19 residues. The trim removed 2 bases at V and 2 bases at J, leaving 12 bases unmatched. The CDR3: CASSISQGRGTGGNQPQHF. CDR3 nucleotide sequence: TGTGCCAGTAGTATAAGTCAAGGTAGGGGGACAGGGGGCAATCAGCCCCAGCATTTT.

J is TRBJ1-2 and V is TRBV7-2; D is perhaps TRBD1 (5 bases). From germline, CDR1 is SGHTA and CDR2 FQGNSA. The CDR3 covers 14 residues. V dropped 7 bases and J dropped 4 bases, with 16 bases sitting between them. For the CDR3, the DNA is TGTGCCAGCACCCCCCTTGGAGGGACCTATGGCTACACCTTC. It codes for CASTPLGGTYGYTF.

The chain employs TRBV5-1 and TRBJ2-6, with D unresolved. The germline CDR1 and CDR2 sequences are SGHRS and YFSETQ. V was shortened by 5 bases and J by 0 bases, with 9 bases between the two germline ends. This CDR3 has 15 residues. Here the CDR3 DNA reads TGCGCCAGCAGAGTTTTAGACTCTGGGGCCAACGTCCTGACTTTC. Its protein is CASRVLDSGANVLTF. Filled out from reference TRBV5-1 and TRBJ2-6, the complete variable domain reads KAGVTQTPRYLIKTRGQQVTLSCSPISGHRSVSWYQQTPGQGLQFLFEYFSETQRNKGNFPGRFSGRQFSNSRSEMNVSTLELGDSALYLCASRVLDSGANVLTFGAGSRLTVL.

In this sample, this clone turned up once. The chain combines TRBV23-1 with TRBJ2-7; possibly TRBD2 for D (5 bases). TRBV23-1 is an ORF; its function is uncertain. CDR3 length: 23 amino acids. Trimming cost V 0 bases and J 4 bases, with 37 bases left between them. The CDR3 loop reads CASSQSNANRTKSLSDEPYEQYF. Here the CDR3 DNA reads TGCGCCAGCAGTCAATCGAACGCAAACCGAACGAAATCGCTTAGCGATGAGCCTTACGAGCAGTACTTC.

Only one count was recorded for this clone. This rearrangement joins TRBV25-1 to TRBJ1-1; 7 bases are a match to TRBD1. Germline CDR1 MGHDK, CDR2 SYGVNS. The V segment lost 4 bases and the J segment 2 bases; nucleotides outside the gene matches: 7. The CDR3 loop spans 15 amino acids. The CDR3 sequence is CASSASHRGNTEAFF. The CDR3 bases are TGTGCCAGCAGTGCAAGCCACAGGGGAAACACTGAAGCTTTCTTT.

Here the CDR3 DNA reads TGTGCCAGCAGCCGAGACACTGAAGCTTTCTTT. Translating it yields CASSRDTEAFF. The rearrangement uses TRBV5-6 and TRBJ1-1, with D unresolved. The CDR3 is 11 residues long. Trimming removed 4 bases at V and 3 bases at J, with 4 bases between. The germline V gene encodes CDR1 SGHDT and CDR2 YYEEEE.

The chain combines TRBV19 with TRBJ1-5; maybe TRBD1 (6 bases). Trimming removed 6 bases at V and 1 base at J, with 16 bases between. Germline CDR1 and CDR2: LNHDA and SQIVND (reference sequence). The CDR3 length is 16 residues. CDR3 sequence reads: CASRPTGLGSNQPQHF. The CDR3 DNA sequence: TGTGCCAGTAGACCAACAGGGTTGGGGAGCAATCAGCCCCAGCATTTT.

The V gene is TRBV6-2 or TRBV6-3, the J gene TRBJ2-7; 7 bases match TRBD1. From germline, CDR1 is MNHEY and CDR2 SVGEGT. The CDR3 runs to 15 residues. The V and J ends lost 6 bases and 2 bases, in that order; junction bases with no gene match: 10. The CDR3 DNA follows: TGTGCCAGCAGGCCTCCGGGACAGTCCCCCTACGAGCAGTACTTC. This translates into CASRPPGQSPYEQYF.

This clone has only one observation. The J gene is TRBJ2-3, the V gene TRBV5-1; perhaps TRBD2 as D (7 bases). This CDR3 is built from 15 residues. Germline loops: CDR1 SGHRS, CDR2 YFSETQ. Between the trimmed V and J ends, which lost 1 base and 2 bases, there was a span of 11 bases. The DNA of the CDR3 is TGCGCCAGCAGCTTGCTCGGGGGGCCCACAGATACGCAGTATTTT. Its translation: CASSLLGGPTDTQYF.

The CDR3 loop is CASSTSRTGWNQPQHF. Written as DNA, the CDR3 is TGTGCCAGTAGTACCTCCCGGACAGGTTGGAATCAGCCCCAGCATTTT. The V and J genes are TRBV19 and TRBJ1-5; 7 bases match TRBD1. The CDR3 totals 16 residues. The germline CDR1 and CDR2 sequences are LNHDA and SQIVND (reference sequence). V gave up 4 bases and J gave up 4 bases; unmatched junction bases: 10.

This CDR3 reads CASSDLGPTNEKLFF. The CDR3 coding sequence is TGTGCCAGCTCAGATCTGGGGCCAACTAATGAAAAACTGTTTTTT. The rearrangement uses TRBV18 and TRBJ1-4; perhaps TRBD1 as D (5 bases). Germline V lookup: CDR1 KGHSH, CDR2 LQKENI. V lost 5 bases, J lost 0 bases, and 10 bases lay in between. The CDR3 spans 15 residues.

The chain combines TRBV19 with TRBJ2-7, with 14 bases that match TRBD2. Looked up from germline, CDR1 is LNHDA and CDR2 is SQIVND (reference sequence). The CDR3 totals 19 residues. The ends lost 1 base at V and 0 bases at J; junction bases unmatched: 8. The CDR3, as DNA: TGTGCCAGTAGTATAGGAAAACGGACTAGCGGGGGGAGCTCCTACGAGCAGTACTTC. Translating it yields CASSIGKRTSGGSSYEQYF. Full variable domain (outside the CDR3, taken from reference TRBV19 and TRBJ2-7): DGGITQSPKYLFRKEGQNVTLSCEQNLNHDAMYWYRQDPGQGLRLIYYSQIVNDFQKGDIAEGYSVSREKKESFPLTVTSAQKNPTAFYLCASSIGKRTSGGSSYEQYFGPGTRLTVT.